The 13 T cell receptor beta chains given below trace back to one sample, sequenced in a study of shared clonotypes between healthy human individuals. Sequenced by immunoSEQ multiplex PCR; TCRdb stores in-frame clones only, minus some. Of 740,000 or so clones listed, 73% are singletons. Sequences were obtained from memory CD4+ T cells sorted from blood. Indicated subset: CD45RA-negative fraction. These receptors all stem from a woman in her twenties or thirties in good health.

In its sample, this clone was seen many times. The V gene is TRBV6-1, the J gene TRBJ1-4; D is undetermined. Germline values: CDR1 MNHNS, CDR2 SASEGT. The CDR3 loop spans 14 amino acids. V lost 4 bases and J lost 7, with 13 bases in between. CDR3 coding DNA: TGTGCCAGCAGTGGAAGGCTCGGGGTTGAAAAACTGTTTTTT. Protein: CASSGRLGVEKLFF.

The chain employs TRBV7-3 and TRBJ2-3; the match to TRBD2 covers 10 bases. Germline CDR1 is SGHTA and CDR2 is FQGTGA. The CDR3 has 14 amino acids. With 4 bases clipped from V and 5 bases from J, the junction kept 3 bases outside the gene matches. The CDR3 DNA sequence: TGTGCCAGCAGCTCTAGCGGGAGTGAAGATACGCAGTATTTT. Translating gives CASSSSGSEDTQYF.

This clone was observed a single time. In DNA, the CDR3 is TGTGCCAGCAGTTTATTTTTGTCTAGCGGGAGGGACTCCTACAATGAGCAGTTCTTC. It translates to CASSLFLSSGRDSYNEQFF. This chain connects TRBV28 to TRBJ2-1, with TRBD2 matching 12 bases. CDR1 and CDR2 (germline): MDHEN, SYDVKM. The J segment lost 0 bases and the V segment lost 1 base, leaving 7 bases of the junction unmatched. This CDR3 has 19 residues.

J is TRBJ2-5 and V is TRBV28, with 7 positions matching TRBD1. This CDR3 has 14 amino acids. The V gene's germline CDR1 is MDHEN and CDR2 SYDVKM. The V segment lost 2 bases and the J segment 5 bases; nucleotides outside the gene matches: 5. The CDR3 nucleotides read TGTGCCAGCAGTTTACCGACAGGGTTGGAGACCCAGTACTTC. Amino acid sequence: CASSLPTGLETQYF.

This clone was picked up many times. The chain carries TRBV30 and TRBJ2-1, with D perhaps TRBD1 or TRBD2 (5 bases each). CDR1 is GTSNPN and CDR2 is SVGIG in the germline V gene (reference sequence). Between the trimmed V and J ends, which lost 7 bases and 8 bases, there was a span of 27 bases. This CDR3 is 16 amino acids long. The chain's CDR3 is CAYIPSFGWGIDEQFF. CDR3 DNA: TGTGCCTACATCCCTTCCTTTGGATGGGGGATCGATGAGCAGTTCTTC.

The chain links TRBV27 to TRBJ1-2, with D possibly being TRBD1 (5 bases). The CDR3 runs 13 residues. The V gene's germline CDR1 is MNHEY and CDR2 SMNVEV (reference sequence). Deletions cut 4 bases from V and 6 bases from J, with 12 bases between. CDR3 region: CASSSYRGDGYTF. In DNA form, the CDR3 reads TGTGCCAGCAGTTCCTATAGAGGGGATGGCTACACCTTC.

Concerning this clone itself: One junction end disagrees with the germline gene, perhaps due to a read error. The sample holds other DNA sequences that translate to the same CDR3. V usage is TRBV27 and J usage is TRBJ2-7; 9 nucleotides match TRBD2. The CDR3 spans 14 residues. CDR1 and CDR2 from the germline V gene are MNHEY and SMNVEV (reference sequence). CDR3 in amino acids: CASTPSGNSYEQYF. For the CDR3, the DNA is TGTGCCAGCACCCCTAGCGGGAACTCCTACGAGCAGTATTTC.

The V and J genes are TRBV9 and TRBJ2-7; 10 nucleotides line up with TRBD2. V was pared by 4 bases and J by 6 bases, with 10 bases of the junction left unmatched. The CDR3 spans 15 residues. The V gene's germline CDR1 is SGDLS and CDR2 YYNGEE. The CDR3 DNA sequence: TGTGCCAGCAGCCCTTCTAGCGGGAGTTCTGCCGAGCAGTACTTC. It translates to CASSPSSGSSAEQYF.

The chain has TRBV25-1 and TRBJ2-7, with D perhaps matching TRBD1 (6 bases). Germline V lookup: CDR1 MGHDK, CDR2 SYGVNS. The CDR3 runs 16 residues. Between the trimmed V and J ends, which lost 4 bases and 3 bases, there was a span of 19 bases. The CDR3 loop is CASSAKRQGPHYEQYF. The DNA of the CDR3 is TGTGCCAGCAGTGCCAAAAGGCAGGGGCCCCACTACGAGCAGTACTTC.

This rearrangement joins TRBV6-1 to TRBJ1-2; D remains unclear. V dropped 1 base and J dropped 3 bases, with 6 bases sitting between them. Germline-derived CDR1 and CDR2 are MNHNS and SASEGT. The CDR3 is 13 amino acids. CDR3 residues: CASSEGGDYGYTF. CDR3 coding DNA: TGTGCCAGCAGTGAAGGGGGAGACTATGGCTACACCTTC.

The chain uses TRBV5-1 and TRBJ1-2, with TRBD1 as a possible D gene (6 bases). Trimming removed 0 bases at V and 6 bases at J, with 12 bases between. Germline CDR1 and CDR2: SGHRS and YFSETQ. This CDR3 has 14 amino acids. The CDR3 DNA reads TGCGCCAGCAGCTTGGCCTTACGGGACAATGGCTACACCTTC. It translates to CASSLALRDNGYTF.

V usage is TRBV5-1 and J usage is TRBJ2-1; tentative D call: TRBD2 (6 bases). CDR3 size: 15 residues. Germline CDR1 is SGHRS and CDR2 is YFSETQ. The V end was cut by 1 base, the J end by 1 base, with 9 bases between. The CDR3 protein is CASSLTSISYNEQFF. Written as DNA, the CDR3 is TGCGCCAGCAGCTTGACTAGCATTTCCTACAATGAGCAGTTCTTC.

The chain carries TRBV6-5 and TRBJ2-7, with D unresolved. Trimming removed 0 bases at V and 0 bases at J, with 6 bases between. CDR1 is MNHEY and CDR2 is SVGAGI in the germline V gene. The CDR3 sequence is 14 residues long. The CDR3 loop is CASSYSSNSYEQYF. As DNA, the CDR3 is TGTGCCAGCAGTTACTCCAGTAACTCCTACGAGCAGTACTTC.